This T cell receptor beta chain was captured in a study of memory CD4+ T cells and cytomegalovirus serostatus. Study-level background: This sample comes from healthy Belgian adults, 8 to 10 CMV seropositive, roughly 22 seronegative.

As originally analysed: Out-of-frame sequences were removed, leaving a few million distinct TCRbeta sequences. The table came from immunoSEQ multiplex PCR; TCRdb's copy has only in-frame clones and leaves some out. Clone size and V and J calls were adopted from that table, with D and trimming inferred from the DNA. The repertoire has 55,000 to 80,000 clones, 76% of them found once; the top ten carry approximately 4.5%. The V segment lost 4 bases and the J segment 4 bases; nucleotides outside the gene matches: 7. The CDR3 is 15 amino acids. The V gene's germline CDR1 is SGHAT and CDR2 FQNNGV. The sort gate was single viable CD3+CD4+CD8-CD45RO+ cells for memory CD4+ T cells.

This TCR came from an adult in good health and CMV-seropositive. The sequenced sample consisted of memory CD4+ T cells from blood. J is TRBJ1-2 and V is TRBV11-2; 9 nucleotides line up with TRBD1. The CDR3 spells CASSSDRGSFYGYTF. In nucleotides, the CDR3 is TGTGCCAGCAGCTCGGACAGGGGATCTTTCTATGGCTACACCTTC.